The 31 T cell receptor beta chains below were found in one sample sequenced in a study of T-cell reconstitution after alpha-beta-depleted transplantation in children listed by TCRdb under 2016. The library was made by PCR. Sequencer: Illumina HiSeq 2500. Molecular barcoding was employed in the preparation of TCR libraries, with unique molecular identifiers being used to normalize TCRbeta repertoire quantification. Using fastp at Q25 and MiXCR, TCRdb reprocessed the public reads and kept productive beta chains. Here each entry gathers all rows of one CDR3 protein and keeps the most common genes and DNA. This sample comprises 450,000 to 700,000 distinct CDR3 sequences, about a quarter of them detected only once. The top ten hold under 45% of the sample. The sample's treatment or condition label, decoded: allogeneic hematopoietic cell transplantation with graft depleted of TCRalphabeta T cells and CD19 B cells.

The sample was PBMCs, taken before TCRalphabeta/CD19-depleted stem cell transplant. The receptors here all came from a boy in the first two years of life with Wiskott-Aldrich syndrome, due to receive a stem cell transplant.

CDR3 sequence reads: CATSDSPGQGPYEQYF. The CDR3 DNA follows: TGTGCCACCAGTGATAGCCCGGGACAGGGACCCTACGAGCAGTACTTC. V is TRBV24-1 and J is TRBJ2-7; 9 bases agree with TRBD1. The ends lost 3 bases at V and 2 bases at J; junction bases unmatched: 7. CDR3 size: 16 residues. Germline V gene lookup returns CDR1 KGHDR and CDR2 SFDVKD.

The V call is TRBV20-1, the J call TRBJ2-1; TRBD2 is a possible D gene (5 bases). CDR3 length: 13 residues. V dropped 0 bases and J dropped 7 bases, with 10 bases sitting between them. CDR1 is DFQATT and CDR2 is SNEGSKA in the germline V gene (reference sequence). This chain's CDR3 is CSARDRTGNEQFF. The CDR3, as DNA: TGCAGTGCTAGAGATCGGACGGGGAATGAGCAGTTCTTC.

This chain uses TRBV12-3 or TRBV12-4 with TRBJ2-7; perhaps TRBD1 as D (5 bases). The V end lost 7 bases, the J end lost 2 bases, and 15 bases lay between the germline ends. CDR3 length: 14 amino acids. CDR3 residues: CASKKTRDTYEQYF. DNA of the CDR3: TGTGCCAGCAAGAAGACCAGGGATACCTACGAGCAGTACTTC.

This chain joins TRBV5-1 and TRBJ2-5; D is ambiguous. CDR1 is SGHRS, CDR2 YFSETQ, per germline. The CDR3 is made up of 14 amino acids. The germline V and J ends were trimmed by 0 bases and 2 bases, with 8 bases remaining between them. CDR3: CASSLARLQETQYF. In DNA form, the CDR3 reads TGCGCCAGCAGCTTGGCCAGGCTGCAAGAGACCCAGTACTTC.

This clonotype was recorded a few times. This rearrangement joins TRBV5-1 to TRBJ2-5; 7 nucleotides agree with TRBD2. The CDR3 has 15 amino acids. The V gene's germline CDR1 is SGHRS and CDR2 YFSETQ. With V trimmed by 8 bases and J by 1 base, 11 bases remained unmatched. In nucleotides, the CDR3 is TGCGCCAGACCGTCGGTGGCGGGAGCCCAAGAGACCCAGTACTTC. Protein sequence: CARPSVAGAQETQYF.

This clonotype was seen a few times. The chain recombines TRBV10-1 with TRBJ2-4; 8 positions match TRBD2. J lost 1 base, V lost 5 bases, and 10 bases had no gene match. CDR1 and CDR2 (germline): WNHNN, SYGVQD (reference sequence). CDR3 length: 17 residues. The CDR3 DNA sequence: TGCGCCAGCAGTCGAGTAGGAGCGGGAGAGGCCAAAAACATTCAGTACTTC. Encoded protein: CASSRVGAGEAKNIQYF.

This clonotype occurred a few times. The rearrangement links TRBV4-2 to TRBJ2-2; no reliable D call. This CDR3 contains 14 residues. V was shortened by 6 bases and J by 1 base, with 9 bases between the two germline ends. Germline CDR1 is LGHNA and CDR2 is YNFKEQ. CDR3 in amino acids: CASRTGENTGELFF. The CDR3 nucleotides read TGTGCCAGCAGGACTGGGGAGAACACCGGGGAGCTGTTTTTT.

The V call is TRBV4-1, the J call TRBJ1-2; TRBD1 is a possible D gene (5 bases). CDR3 size: 16 residues. The V gene lost 3 bases and the J gene lost 7 bases, with 21 bases spanning the gap. The germline V gene encodes CDR1 MGHRA and CDR2 YSYEKL. The CDR3 region is CASSHVRWARVIGYTF. CDR3 nucleotide sequence: TGCGCCAGCAGCCACGTCCGGTGGGCCAGGGTAATTGGCTACACCTTC.

This chain links TRBV20-1 with TRBJ1-2; D perhaps matches TRBD1 (5 bases). The CDR3 consists of 15 residues. The V end was cut by 6 bases, the J end by 0 bases, with 17 bases between. From germline, CDR1 is DFQATT and CDR2 SNEGSKA (reference sequence). The CDR3 DNA follows: TGCAGTGCCAGGCCGTACACAGGCTCTAACTATGGCTACACCTTC. The encoded protein is CSARPYTGSNYGYTF.

The V gene is TRBV19, the J gene TRBJ2-1, with D perhaps TRBD1 (7 bases). The CDR3 extends over 16 amino acids. The germline CDR1 and CDR2 sequences are LNHDA and SQIVND (reference sequence). Deletions cut 3 bases from V and 6 bases from J, with 18 bases between. The chain's CDR3 is CASSIQGRGAVNEQFF. The CDR3 DNA sequence: TGTGCCAGTAGTATTCAAGGCAGGGGGGCCGTCAATGAGCAGTTCTTC.

The rearrangement uses TRBV20-1 and TRBJ1-5; D is perhaps TRBD1 (6 bases). Germline lookup yields CDR1 DFQATT and CDR2 SNEGSKA (reference sequence). The CDR3 has 13 residues. V lost 5 bases and J lost 5, with 13 bases in between. The CDR3 spells CSAGRGADQPQHF. CDR3 DNA: TGCAGTGCTGGAAGGGGGGCTGATCAGCCCCAGCATTTT.

This clonotype was seen a handful of times. J is TRBJ2-1 and V is TRBV20-1; TRBD1 agrees at 7 bases. The CDR3 spans 15 residues. Germline V gene sequence: CDR1 DFQATT, CDR2 SNEGSKA (reference sequence). J was trimmed by 0 bases and V by 7 bases; bases with no gene match: 9. The DNA of the CDR3 is TGCAGTGGGGTACAGGGGTTAAGCTCCTACAATGAGCAGTTCTTC. Protein product: CSGVQGLSSYNEQFF.

The chain recombines TRBV5-1 with TRBJ2-2, with TRBD2 matching over 10 bases. The CDR3 loop spans 15 amino acids. With V trimmed by 6 bases and J by 7 bases, 9 bases remained unmatched. Per germline, CDR1 SGHRS and CDR2 YFSETQ. DNA for the CDR3: TGCGCCAGCAAAACTAGCGGGATTACTATCGGGGAGCTGTTTTTT. This encodes CASKTSGITIGELFF.

J is TRBJ1-2 and V is TRBV9, with no clear D. Trimming removed 0 bases at V and 5 bases at J, with 20 bases between. Germline lookup yields CDR1 SGDLS and CDR2 YYNGEE. This CDR3 spans 17 amino acids. CDR3 amino acids: CASSVGPGSARIYGYTF. The DNA of the CDR3 is TGTGCCAGCAGCGTAGGGCCGGGATCGGCACGGATTTATGGCTACACCTTC.

This CDR3 reads CASSQELDASSYEQYF. CDR3 nucleotide sequence: TGTGCCAGCAGCCAAGAACTAGATGCTAGCTCCTACGAGCAGTACTTC. This chain connects TRBV3-1 to TRBJ2-7, with a possible D match to TRBD2 (5 bases). The CDR3 sequence is 16 residues long. V lost 0 bases and J lost 0, with 12 bases in between. CDR1 is LGHDT, CDR2 YNNKEL, per germline (reference sequence).

The chain has TRBV6-1 and TRBJ2-5; 8 nucleotides line up with TRBD1. The J segment lost 2 bases and the V segment lost 7 bases, leaving 6 bases of the junction unmatched. There are 14 residues in the CDR3. Per germline, CDR1 MNHNS and CDR2 SASEGT. The CDR3 loop reads CASIPGTGQETQYF. Written as DNA, the CDR3 is TGTGCCAGCATTCCCGGGACAGGACAAGAGACCCAGTACTTC.

The chain links TRBV5-1 to TRBJ2-1, with a weak D call TRBD1 (6 bases). This CDR3 has 16 residues. V was pared by 0 bases and J by 3 bases, with 13 bases between. Germline V gene data show CDR1 as SGHRS and CDR2 as YFSETQ. The CDR3 nucleotides read TGCGCCAGCAGCTTGGAATCAGGGGCCAACTACAATGAGCAGTTCTTC. Encoded protein: CASSLESGANYNEQFF. Using reference TRBV5-1 and TRBJ2-1 for the parts outside the CDR3, the full variable domain is KAGVTQTPRYLIKTRGQQVTLSCSPISGHRSVSWYQQTPGQGLQFLFEYFSETQRNKGNFPGRFSGRQFSNSRSEMNVSTLELGDSALYLCASSLESGANYNEQFFGPGTRLTVL.

The rearrangement joins TRBV7-8 to TRBJ2-7; no firm D call. The V end was cut by 1 base, the J end by 4 bases, with 11 bases between. Germline CDR1 and CDR2: SGHVS and FQNEAQ. The CDR3 loop spans 14 amino acids. CDR3 amino acids: CASSLGRLGYEQYF. In DNA, the CDR3 is TGTGCCAGCAGCTTAGGCCGCCTTGGTTACGAGCAGTACTTC.

Notes on this clonotype: An end of the junction differs from the germline gene, which may be a read error. J is TRBJ2-1 and V is TRBV5-1; 9 positions match TRBD2. The CDR3 loop spans 14 amino acids. Germline CDR1 and CDR2: SGHRS and YFSETQ. The CDR3 region is CAISWVAGDGEQFF. The CDR3 DNA follows: TGCGCCATCAGCTGGGTAGCGGGAGACGGGGAGCAGTTCTTC.

This clonotype was detected once. The chain combines TRBV5-1 with TRBJ2-3; D perhaps matches TRBD2 (7 bases). This CDR3 contains 18 residues. In germline, CDR1 is SGHRS, CDR2 YFSETQ. V was trimmed by 0 bases and J by 0 bases, leaving 17 bases between them. The CDR3 sequence is CASSLDGRTATSTDTQYF. The CDR3 nucleotides read TGCGCCAGCAGCTTGGACGGGAGGACAGCTACTAGCACAGATACGCAGTATTTT.

This sequence joins TRBV20-1 and TRBJ2-2, with 10 bases fitting TRBD2. The trim removed 0 bases at V and 7 bases at J, leaving 11 bases unmatched. CDR1 is DFQATT, CDR2 SNEGSKA, per germline (reference sequence). This CDR3 region has 17 residues. CDR3 sequence reads: CSARDRASGSSNGELFF. CDR3 DNA sequence: TGCAGTGCTAGAGATCGGGCTAGCGGGAGTTCAAACGGGGAGCTGTTTTTT.

The V and J genes are TRBV20-1 and TRBJ1-2, with TRBD1 as a possible D gene (5 bases). The CDR3 is 11 amino acids. Germline CDR1 and CDR2: DFQATT and SNEGSKA (reference sequence). The V end was cut by 7 bases, the J end by 6 bases, with 12 bases between. CDR3 loop: CSERTTHGYTF. As DNA, the CDR3 is TGCAGTGAGAGGACAACTCATGGCTACACCTTC.

This clonotype has just a few counts. The rearrangement uses TRBV27 and TRBJ2-1, with 14 bases matching TRBD2. V lost 6 bases and J lost 7; bases outside the gene matches: 5. From germline, CDR1 is MNHEY and CDR2 SMNVEV (reference sequence). The CDR3 spans 15 residues. The DNA for the CDR3 is TGTGCCAGCAGAACCGGGACTAGCGGGAGAAATGAGCAGTTCTTC. Its protein product is CASRTGTSGRNEQFF.

The chain carries TRBV4-2 and TRBJ2-3, with a tentative D call TRBD2 (6 bases). Per germline, CDR1 LGHNA and CDR2 YNFKEQ. The V end lost 1 base, the J end lost 4 bases, and 12 bases lay between the germline ends. The CDR3 runs to 15 residues. CDR3 in amino acids: CASSQVAGRSDTQYF. CDR3 DNA sequence: TGTGCCAGCAGCCAAGTCGCAGGGAGGTCAGATACGCAGTATTTT.

Only a few counts were recorded for this clonotype. The chain carries TRBV9 and TRBJ2-1; D uncertain. Germline assignment: CDR1 SGDLS and CDR2 YYNGEE. V was pared by 4 bases and J by 9 bases, with 17 bases between. This CDR3 comprises 14 residues. The CDR3 bases are TGTGCCAGCAGCCCAGTCGTGGACCGTGGTGAGCAGTTCTTC. Encoded protein: CASSPVVDRGEQFF.

This chain uses TRBV10-3 with TRBJ2-7; D gene ambiguous. The V gene's germline CDR1 is ENHRY and CDR2 SYGVKD. This CDR3 has 11 amino acids. With 6 bases removed from V and 6 bases from J, the gap between germline ends came to 9 bases. The DNA for the CDR3 is TGTGCCATCAGGAGCGTCTCCGAGCAGTACTTC. This translates into CAIRSVSEQYF.

V is TRBV28 and J is TRBJ2-1; D unresolved. Germline V lookup: CDR1 MDHEN, CDR2 SYDVKM. This CDR3 spans 15 amino acids. Trimming took 7 bases from V and 3 from J, leaving 16 bases between them. CDR3 amino acids: CASTPSGGRYNEQFF. Here the CDR3 DNA reads TGTGCCAGCACCCCGTCGGGTGGTCGCTACAATGAGCAGTTCTTC.

The chain uses TRBV7-2 and TRBJ2-7; perhaps TRBD2 as D (6 bases). V lost 1 base and J 4 bases, leaving 14 bases between the germline ends. Germline loops: CDR1 SGHTA, CDR2 FQGNSA. The CDR3 spans 15 residues. CDR3 amino acids: CASSLVPGTLYEQYF. CDR3 nucleotide sequence: TGTGCCAGCAGCTTAGTACCCGGGACTTTATACGAGCAGTACTTC.

The chain links TRBV4-1 to TRBJ2-2; no clear D. The germline gives CDR1 MGHRA, CDR2 YSYEKL. The V end was cut by 0 bases, the J end by 4 bases, with 9 bases between. The CDR3 length is 15 residues. The CDR3 loop is CASSQEPGATGELFF. CDR3 sequence (DNA): TGCGCCAGCAGCCAAGAGCCAGGTGCCACCGGGGAGCTGTTTTTT.

V gene TRBV19 combines with J gene TRBJ1-2, with 8 bases lining up with TRBD1. Germline V CDR1 and CDR2: LNHDA, SQIVND (reference sequence). J lost 8 bases, V lost 3 bases, and 11 bases had no gene match. The CDR3 sequence is 15 residues long. The CDR3 reads CASSISAGTGEGYTF. CDR3 nucleotides: TGTGCCAGTAGTATCTCGGCAGGGACAGGCGAGGGCTACACCTTC.

This clonotype was counted between two and nine times. V gene TRBV5-1 combines with J gene TRBJ1-4; D is unclear. This CDR3 region has 15 residues. Germline values: CDR1 SGHRS, CDR2 YFSETQ. Trimming removed 0 bases at V and 3 bases at J, with 9 bases between. The CDR3 reads CASSLVSRSNEKLFF. CDR3 nucleotide sequence: TGCGCCAGCAGCTTGGTTAGCAGATCTAATGAAAAACTGTTTTTT.